The 8 T cell receptor beta chains in this list originate from one sample, sequenced in a study of blood T cells in healthy people across ages. Primed by a sample-barcoded 5' primer and a J-beta primer mix, a second PCR proceeded for roughly 6 to 12 cycles. TCRdb re-analysed the 5' RACE reads in MiXCR, keeping a single row per CDR3 protein. The sample records some 1,800,000 distinct CDR3 sequences, around 40% being singletons. The material sequenced was blood. The receptor source for this set is a human donor in good health.

This clonotype was detected only a few times. This chain connects TRBV10-3 to TRBJ2-1; D could derive from TRBD1 or TRBD2 (6 bases each). Germline CDR1 is ENHRY and CDR2 is SYGVKD. This CDR3 contains 14 residues. With 10 bases removed from V and 6 bases from J, the gap between germline ends came to 19 bases. The CDR3 sequence is CATLQQGGTNEQFF. The DNA for the CDR3 is TGTGCCACCCTACAACAGGGAGGTACCAATGAGCAGTTCTTC.

J is TRBJ2-1 and V is TRBV7-2; 11 bases are shared with TRBD1. Germline V lookup: CDR1 SGHTA, CDR2 FQGNSA. Germline trimming cut 1 base from V and 9 bases from J; bases unmatched to any gene: 5. The CDR3 runs to 15 residues. The DNA for the CDR3 is TGTGCCAGCAGCTTAGTTGGGACAGGGGGGGCTGAGCAGTTCTTC. It encodes CASSLVGTGGAEQFF.

V is TRBV5-1 and J is TRBJ2-6; unclear D gene. Germline CDR1 and CDR2: SGHRS and YFSETQ. CDR3 length: 18 amino acids. V was clipped by 1 base and J by 0 bases, with 14 bases between them. CDR3 region: CASSLHRDPPSGANVLTF. CDR3 nucleotide sequence: TGCGCCAGCAGCTTGCACCGCGACCCTCCCTCTGGGGCCAACGTCCTGACTTTC.

This clonotype was counted a few times. The chain combines TRBV9 with TRBJ2-7, with 9 bases matching TRBD1. Germline values: CDR1 SGDLS, CDR2 YYNGEE. This CDR3 spans 14 amino acids. Trimming cost V 5 bases and J 2 bases; bases outside gene matches: 5. The CDR3 is CASSVDRGAYEQYF. The CDR3 coding sequence is TGTGCCAGCAGTGTGGACAGGGGCGCCTACGAGCAGTACTTC.

This clonotype was seen more than once but under ten times. The V call is TRBV12-3 or TRBV12-4, the J call TRBJ2-5; 9 bases match TRBD1. The J segment lost 4 bases and the V segment lost 6 bases, leaving 12 bases of the junction unmatched. The CDR3 totals 16 residues. DNA of the CDR3: TGTGCCAGCAGACCCCCAGCGGGACAGGGAGGAGAGACCCAGTACTTC. This translates into CASRPPAGQGGETQYF.

This clonotype was seen only once. This chain uses TRBV4-3 with TRBJ2-7; 9 bases map to TRBD1. CDR1 and CDR2 (germline): LGHNA, YSLEER. The CDR3 contains 16 residues. V shed 6 bases and J 2 bases; nucleotides not matched to a gene: 11. DNA for the CDR3: TGCGCCAGCAGGGCTGGAGTGGGGACAGGGCCCTACGAGCAGTACTTC. It is translated as CASRAGVGTGPYEQYF.

J is TRBJ1-6 and V is TRBV3-1, with 7 nucleotides matching TRBD1. The CDR3 is 15 residues long. The germline V gene encodes CDR1 LGHDT and CDR2 YNNKEL (reference sequence). V was clipped by 3 bases and J by 14 bases; unmatched bases: 13. CDR3 loop: CASSQGRGENSALHF. For the CDR3, the DNA is TGTGCCAGCAGCCAGGGCAGGGGGGAGAATTCGGCCCTCCACTTT.

This clonotype was detected only a few times. J is TRBJ1-2 and V is TRBV12-3 or TRBV12-4, with D uncertain. The CDR3 loop spans 15 amino acids. V was trimmed by 3 bases and J by 0 bases, leaving 11 bases between them. As DNA, the CDR3 is TGTGCCAGCAGTTTCGGACCGCACCCTAACTATGGCTACACCTTC. Protein: CASSFGPHPNYGYTF.